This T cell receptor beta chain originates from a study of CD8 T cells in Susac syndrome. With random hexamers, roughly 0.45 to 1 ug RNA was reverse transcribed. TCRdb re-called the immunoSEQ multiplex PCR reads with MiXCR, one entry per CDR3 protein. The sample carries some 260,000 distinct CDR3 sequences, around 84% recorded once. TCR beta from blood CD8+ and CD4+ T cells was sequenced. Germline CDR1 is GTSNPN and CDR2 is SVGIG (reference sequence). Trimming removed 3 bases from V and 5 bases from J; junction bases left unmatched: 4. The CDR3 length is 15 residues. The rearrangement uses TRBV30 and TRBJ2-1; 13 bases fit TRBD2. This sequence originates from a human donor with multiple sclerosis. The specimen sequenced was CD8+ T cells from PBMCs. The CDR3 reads CAWSRGLAGDNEQFF. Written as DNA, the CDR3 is TGTGCCTGGAGCCGCGGACTAGCGGGAGACAATGAGCAGTTCTTC.